Each of the 3 T cell receptor beta chains below was sequenced from the same sample in a study of blood T cells in healthy people across ages (dated by TCRdb to the mid-2010s). Libraries were prepared through 5' RACE. Sequencer: Illumina HiSeq 2500. A second PCR of roughly 6 to 11 cycles was run with a J-beta primer mix and a sample-barcoded 5' primer. Using fastp at Q25 and MiXCR, TCRdb reprocessed the public reads and kept productive beta chains. Each CDR3 protein gets just one entry, which takes the most common genes and DNA from the rows behind it. A total of approximately 900,000 distinct CDR3 sequences appear in this sample, roughly 43% of them only once. The ten largest clones capture about an eighth of the sample. The sequencing input was blood. These receptor sequences come from a man under 40 in good health.

The chain carries TRBV5-1 and TRBJ1-1; 10 bases match TRBD1. Germline V CDR1 and CDR2: SGHRS, YFSETQ. With V trimmed by 3 bases and J by 4 bases, 6 bases remained unmatched. CDR3 length: 15 residues. DNA of the CDR3: TGCGCCAGCAGCTATTGGGACAGGGGATCCACTGAAGCTTTCTTT. Translated, it gives CASSYWDRGSTEAFF.

As DNA, the CDR3 is TGTGCCAGCAGCCAATCCCAAAGACAGCCCCAGCATTTT. The encoded protein is CASSQSQRQPQHF. This chain connects TRBV3-1 to TRBJ1-5; D unclear. Per germline, CDR1 LGHDT and CDR2 YNNKEL (reference sequence). The V and J ends lost 2 bases and 7 bases respectively, with 9 bases between them. This CDR3 has 13 amino acids.

In nucleotides, the CDR3 is TGCAGCGTTGATAATCTTGCAGGGGAACAGCCCCAGCATTTT. As protein: CSVDNLAGEQPQHF. The rearrangement joins TRBV29-1 to TRBJ1-5; the D gene is possibly TRBD1 (6 bases). Germline V lookup: CDR1 SQVTM, CDR2 ANQGSEA. With 3 bases removed from V and 7 bases from J, the gap between germline ends came to 16 bases. The CDR3 has 14 residues.